A single sample gave rise to the 3 T cell receptor beta chains below, sequenced in a study of graft-versus-host responses after intestinal transplantation. Their antigens remain unidentified. Sequencing was performed with immunoSEQ multiplex PCR; in TCRdb, only in-frame clones are kept and a portion is missing. The table includes more than 65,000 clones, approximately 94% detected once. Sequencing used unstimulated CD8+ T cells sorted from spleen or lymph node cells, obtained before intestinal transplant. These receptors were collected from a human donor who received an intestinal transplant.

The chain is built from TRBV7-2 and TRBJ2-5, with D possibly TRBD1 on 6 matching bases. The CDR3 sequence is 16 residues long. With 3 bases removed from V and 1 base from J, the gap between germline ends came to 15 bases. Per germline, CDR1 SGHTA and CDR2 FQGNSA. The CDR3, as DNA: TGTGCCAGCAGCTTTCTTGTTGGGACACCCCAAGAGACCCAGTACTTC. Translating gives CASSFLVGTPQETQYF. The full variable domain, its missing parts supplied by reference TRBV7-2 and TRBJ2-5, is GAGVSQSPSNKVTEKGKDVELRCDPISGHTALYWYRQSLGQGLEFLIYFQGNSAPDKSGLPSDRFSAERTGGSVSTLTIQRTQQEDSAVYLCASSFLVGTPQETQYFGPGTRLLVL.

The chain joins TRBV4-1 to TRBJ1-3; D not resolved. V was cut by 4 bases and J by 0 bases, with 19 bases left in between. The V gene's germline CDR1 is MGHRA and CDR2 YSYEKL. The CDR3 contains 18 residues. CDR3 residues: CASSPGVASESSGNTIYF. The CDR3 coding sequence is TGCGCCAGCAGCCCCGGAGTGGCTTCGGAGAGCTCTGGAAACACCATATATTTT.

V gene TRBV6-5 combines with J gene TRBJ2-7; a possible D gene is TRBD2 (6 bases). The V gene's germline CDR1 is MNHEY and CDR2 SVGAGI. The CDR3 loop spans 15 amino acids. V lost 5 bases to trimming and J lost 1 base, with 15 bases between them. The CDR3, as DNA: TGTGCCAGCAGTCAGCTAGCGAGAGAATCCTACGAGCAGTACTTC. This encodes CASSQLARESYEQYF.